Sequencing of this T cell receptor (beta chain) was carried out in a study of T cells in Graves' hyperthyroidism and ophthalmopathy. There were TCR beta CDR3 regions amplified from RNA transcripts. The HTBI primer set drove a first-round RT-PCR of the TCR CDR3. TCRdb recomputed calls from the multiplex PCR reads with MiXCR, one row per CDR3 protein. This table has hundreds of thousands of distinct CDR3 sequences, roughly 15% appearing once. V was cut by 6 bases and J by 4 bases, with 15 bases left in between. The CDR3 length is 14 residues. Germline V lookup: CDR1 DFQATT, CDR2 SNEGSKA (reference sequence).

The sequence came from a woman aged 18-35 years with Graves' hyperthyroidism. The chain carries TRBV20-1 and TRBJ1-4; D possibly corresponds to TRBD1 (5 bases). Sequencing was carried out using blood. CDR3 nucleotides: TGCAGTGCGGGCCAGGGTTCGCGTAATGAAAAACTGTTTTTT. This encodes CSAGQGSRNEKLFF.